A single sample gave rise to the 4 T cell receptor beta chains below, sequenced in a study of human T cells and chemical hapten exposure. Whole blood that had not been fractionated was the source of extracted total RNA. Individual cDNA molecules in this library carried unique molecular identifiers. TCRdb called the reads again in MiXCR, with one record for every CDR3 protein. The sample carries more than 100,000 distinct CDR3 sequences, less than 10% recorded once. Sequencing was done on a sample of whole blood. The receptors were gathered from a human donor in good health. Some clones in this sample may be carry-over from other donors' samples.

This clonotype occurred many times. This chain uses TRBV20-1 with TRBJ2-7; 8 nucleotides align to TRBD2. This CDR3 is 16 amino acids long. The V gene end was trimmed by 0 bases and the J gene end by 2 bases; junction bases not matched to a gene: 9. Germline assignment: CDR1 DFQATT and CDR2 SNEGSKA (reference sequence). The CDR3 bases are TGCAGTGCTAGAGACCTTAGGCGGGAGGCCGCCTACGAGCAGTACTTC. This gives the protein CSARDLRREAAYEQYF.

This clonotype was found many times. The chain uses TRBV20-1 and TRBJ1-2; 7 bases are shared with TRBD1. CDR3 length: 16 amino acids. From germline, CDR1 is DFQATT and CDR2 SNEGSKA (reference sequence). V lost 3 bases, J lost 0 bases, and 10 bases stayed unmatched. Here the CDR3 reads CSASGTAADANYGYTF. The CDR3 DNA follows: TGCAGTGCTAGTGGGACAGCCGCCGACGCTAACTATGGCTACACCTTC.

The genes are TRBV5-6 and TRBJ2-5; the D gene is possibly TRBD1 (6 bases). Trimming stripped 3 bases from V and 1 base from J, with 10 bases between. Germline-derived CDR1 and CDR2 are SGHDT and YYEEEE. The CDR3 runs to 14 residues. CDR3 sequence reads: CASSSGTPQETQYF. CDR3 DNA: TGTGCCAGCAGCTCCGGGACACCCCAAGAGACCCAGTACTTC.

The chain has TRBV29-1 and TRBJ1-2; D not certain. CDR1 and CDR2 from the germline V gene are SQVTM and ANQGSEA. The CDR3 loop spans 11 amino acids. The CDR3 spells CAVRFDYGYTF. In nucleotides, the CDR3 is TGCGCGGTCCGGTTCGACTATGGCTACACCTTC. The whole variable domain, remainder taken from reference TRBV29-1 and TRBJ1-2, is SAVISQKPSRDICQRGTSLTIQCQVDSQVTMMFWYRQQPGQSLTLIATANQGSEATYESGFVIDKFPISRPNLTFSTLTVSNMSPEDSSIYLCAVRFDYGYTFGSGTRLTVV.